Reported below is one TCR beta chain. Distinct nucleotide sequences in the sample also encode this CDR3. This entry comes from a study of blood T cell repertoires in COVID-19. Original data processing: Reference gene primer amplification yielded estimated nucleated cell counts. Method: immunoSEQ multiplex PCR; TCRdb's copy keeps in-frame clones and lacks some. D and trimming come from the DNA, and the V and J calls and clone size come from that table. This table has about 68,000 clones, roughly nine tenths appearing once. The sequencing sample was made of peripheral blood. This sequence originates from a man between 50 and 59 years old with active COVID-19.

The chain's CDR3 is CASGQTSVGELFF. The CDR3 DNA reads as TGTGCCAGCGGCCAGACTAGCGTCGGGGAGCTGTTTTTT. The V and J genes are TRBV2 and TRBJ2-2; 8 bases line up with TRBD2. CDR3 length: 13 residues. The germline CDR1 and CDR2 sequences are SNHLY and FYNNEI. The ends lost 8 bases at V and 7 bases at J; junction bases unmatched: 6.